These 27 T cell receptor beta chains were all obtained from the same sample, sequenced in a study of blood T cell repertoires in COVID-19. The table came from immunoSEQ multiplex PCR; TCRdb's copy has only in-frame clones and leaves some out. Of approximately 89,000 clones in the sample, 80% were seen once. The sequencing input was peripheral blood. The receptor set was obtained from a woman aged 80 or over with acute or convalescent COVID-19.

This clone is a singleton in its sample. V and J are TRBV7-9 and TRBJ2-5; the D is unclear. Germline CDR1 reads SEHNR; CDR2 reads FQNEAQ (reference sequence). This CDR3 contains 14 residues. Deletions cut 1 base from V and 2 bases from J, with 8 bases between. The CDR3 nucleotides are TGTGCCAGCAGCTTAGGATTGGCTCAAGAGACCCAGTACTTC. Translated: CASSLGLAQETQYF.

This chain connects TRBV24-1 to TRBJ2-3, with 8 bases lining up with TRBD2. Germline V gene lookup returns CDR1 KGHDR and CDR2 SFDVKD. V gave up 0 bases and J gave up 4 bases; unmatched junction bases: 8. The CDR3 is 17 residues long. The CDR3 loop reads CATSDLKNSGGADTQYF. The CDR3 coding sequence is TGTGCCACCAGTGATTTGAAGAACAGCGGGGGTGCAGATACGCAGTATTTT.

The rearrangement joins TRBV18 to TRBJ1-4; the D is unclear. Trimming pared 3 bases from V and 7 bases from J, leaving 6 bases between. The CDR3 totals 12 residues. Germline lookup yields CDR1 KGHSH and CDR2 LQKENI. CDR3 residues: CASSPGIEKLFF. In nucleotides, the CDR3 is TGTGCCAGCTCACCCGGTATTGAAAAACTGTTTTTT.

This clone was picked up a small number of times. This sequence joins TRBV5-6 and TRBJ1-5; 8 nucleotides align to TRBD1. Trimming removed 3 bases from V and 1 base from J; junction bases left unmatched: 0. The CDR3 is 14 residues long. Germline assignment: CDR1 SGHDT and CDR2 YYEEEE. CDR3 DNA: TGTGCCAGCAGCTACAGGGGGAGCAATCAGCCCCAGCATTTT. Residues: CASSYRGSNQPQHF.

This clone showed up just a few times. V and J are TRBV30 and TRBJ2-3; TRBD1 aligns across 7 bases. The germline CDR1 and CDR2 sequences are GTSNPN and SVGIG (reference sequence). The V gene end was trimmed by 0 bases and the J gene end by 5 bases; junction bases not matched to a gene: 5. This CDR3 spans 14 amino acids. CDR3 loop: CAWSVPRGRDTQYF. The CDR3 bases are TGTGCCTGGAGTGTACCCAGGGGGAGAGATACGCAGTATTTT.

The rearrangement joins TRBV10-3 to TRBJ2-1, with 15 bases aligning to TRBD2. CDR1 is ENHRY and CDR2 is SYGVKD in the germline V gene. Losses at the gene ends were 7 bases for V and 6 bases for J; bases not matched to a gene: 4. CDR3 length equals 15 residues. The CDR3 bases are TGTGCCATCAACCCGGGACTAGCGGGGGGCAATGAGCAGTTCTTC. It translates to CAINPGLAGGNEQFF.

Only one count was recorded for this clone. The chain employs TRBV7-2 and TRBJ2-5; 11 bases agree with TRBD1. V shed 5 bases and J 2 bases; nucleotides not matched to a gene: 7. The CDR3 length is 16 residues. Germline V gene data show CDR1 as SGHTA and CDR2 as FQGNSA. The CDR3 reads CASSKGDRGSQETQYF. The CDR3, as DNA: TGTGCCAGCAGCAAAGGGGACAGGGGGTCTCAAGAGACCCAGTACTTC. Supplemented by reference TRBV7-2 and TRBJ2-5, the full variable domain reads GAGVSQSPSNKVTEKGKDVELRCDPISGHTALYWYRQSLGQGLEFLIYFQGNSAPDKSGLPSDRFSAERTGGSVSTLTIQRTQQEDSAVYLCASSKGDRGSQETQYFGPGTRLLVL.

This clone was detected only a few times. V usage is TRBV7-9 and J usage is TRBJ2-7; 10 bases fit TRBD2. CDR1 and CDR2 from the germline V gene are SEHNR and FQNEAQ (reference sequence). The CDR3 has 13 residues. The V segment lost 7 bases and the J segment 7 bases; nucleotides outside the gene matches: 7. In nucleotides, the CDR3 is TGTGCCAGCATAAAAGCGGGAGGGCGGGAGCAGTACTTC. Protein product: CASIKAGGREQYF.

The chain couples TRBV29-1 to TRBJ1-2; D not resolved. The V gene lost 3 bases and the J gene lost 2 bases, with 4 bases spanning the gap. The germline V gene encodes CDR1 SQVTM and CDR2 ANQGSEA. The CDR3 totals 11 residues. The CDR3 region is CSVDPNYGYTF. DNA of the CDR3: TGCAGCGTTGACCCAAACTATGGCTACACCTTC. The complete variable domain, with remaining parts taken from reference TRBV29-1 and TRBJ1-2, reads SAVISQKPSRDICQRGTSLTIQCQVDSQVTMMFWYRQQPGQSLTLIATANQGSEATYESGFVIDKFPISRPNLTFSTLTVSNMSPEDSSIYLCSVDPNYGYTFGSGTRLTVV.

CDR3 nucleotide sequence: TGCGCCAGCAGCTTGTCGGCGGAAACTCCGGCGGATACGCAGTATTTT. Its translation is CASSLSAETPADTQYF. The chain employs TRBV5-1 and TRBJ2-3; unclear D gene. Germline V lookup: CDR1 SGHRS, CDR2 YFSETQ. The CDR3 totals 16 residues. Trimming pared 1 base from V and 6 bases from J, leaving 18 bases between. Together with reference TRBV5-1 and TRBJ2-3, the CDR3 gives the full variable domain: KAGVTQTPRYLIKTRGQQVTLSCSPISGHRSVSWYQQTPGQGLQFLFEYFSETQRNKGNFPGRFSGRQFSNSRSEMNVSTLELGDSALYLCASSLSAETPADTQYFGPGTRLTVL.

The chain couples TRBV24-1 to TRBJ2-2; 10 bases are shared with TRBD1. The CDR3 sequence is 16 residues long. J gave up 4 bases and V 3 bases, and 4 bases lay outside the gene matches. Germline CDR1 is KGHDR and CDR2 is SFDVKD. Written as DNA, the CDR3 is TGTGCCACCAGTGATCCGGGACAGGGGCTCACCGGGGAGCTGTTTTTT. This translates into CATSDPGQGLTGELFF.

The V gene is TRBV18, the J gene TRBJ1-5, with D perhaps TRBD1 (6 bases). Germline CDR1 KGHSH, CDR2 LQKENI. V lost 2 bases and J lost 6, with 14 bases in between. The CDR3 extends over 15 amino acids. The CDR3 spells CASSPSQGEGQPQHF. Here the CDR3 DNA reads TGTGCCAGCTCACCATCACAGGGTGAGGGTCAGCCCCAGCATTTT.

The V and J genes are TRBV5-4 and TRBJ2-7, with D possibly being TRBD2 (5 bases). This CDR3 has 15 residues. Germline V lookup: CDR1 SGHNT, CDR2 YYREEE (reference sequence). Trimming pared 3 bases from V and 6 bases from J, leaving 19 bases between. CDR3 DNA sequence: TGTGCCAGCAGCTCTAACCCCGGACTCGTAATCGAGCAGTACTTC. Amino acid sequence: CASSSNPGLVIEQYF.

DNA of the CDR3: TGTGCCAGTAGGGCCAACCTAGGACAGATTTCGACTAGCGGGACCGACTACAATGAGCAGTTCTTC. Its protein product is CASRANLGQISTSGTDYNEQFF. This sequence joins TRBV19 and TRBJ2-1; the match to TRBD2 covers 11 bases. Germline-derived CDR1 and CDR2 are LNHDA and SQIVND (reference sequence). CDR3 length: 22 residues. V trimming: 6 bases; J trimming: 3 bases; junction bases outside the gene matches: 25. The full variable domain, in which reference TRBV19 and TRBJ2-1 provide the parts outside the CDR3, is DGGITQSPKYLFRKEGQNVTLSCEQNLNHDAMYWYRQDPGQGLRLIYYSQIVNDFQKGDIAEGYSVSREKKESFPLTVTSAQKNPTAFYLCASRANLGQISTSGTDYNEQFFGPGTRLTVL.

This clone was picked up a small number of times. This chain links TRBV7-9 with TRBJ1-6; D remains ambiguous. CDR3 length: 12 amino acids. The germline V and J ends were trimmed by 5 bases and 5 bases, with 4 bases remaining between them. In germline, CDR1 is SEHNR, CDR2 FQNEAQ (reference sequence). The CDR3 DNA is TGTGCCAGCAGCCTCGATAATTCACCCCTCCACTTT. It encodes CASSLDNSPLHF.

V and J are TRBV11-2 and TRBJ1-6; possible D gene TRBD1, 5 bases. Trimming took off 1 base at V and 8 bases at J, with 18 bases between the two ends. Germline-derived CDR1 and CDR2 are SGHAT and FQNNGV. The CDR3 extends over 17 amino acids. CDR3 bases: TGTGCCAGCAGCTTAGGCGTCCGCACAGGACGCGATTCACCCCTCCACTTT. Translated: CASSLGVRTGRDSPLHF.

The chain employs TRBV11-2 and TRBJ2-2; 10 bases fit TRBD2. The CDR3 covers 15 residues. Looked up from germline, CDR1 is SGHAT and CDR2 is FQNNGV. Trimming cost V 2 bases and J 5 bases; bases outside gene matches: 2. DNA for the CDR3: TGTGCCAGCAGCTTACAACTAGCGGGGACCGGGGAGCTGTTTTTT. It yields the protein CASSLQLAGTGELFF.

CDR3 residues: CASSHRHGADGYTF. DNA of the CDR3: TGTGCCAGCAGCCACCGTCATGGCGCGGATGGCTACACCTTC. The chain employs TRBV11-2 and TRBJ1-2, with D unresolved. V gave up 5 bases and J gave up 6 bases, with 16 bases separating them. Germline V gene lookup returns CDR1 SGHAT and CDR2 FQNNGV. CDR3 size: 14 residues.

This chain links TRBV18 with TRBJ1-2; D remains unclear. Trimming cost V 3 bases and J 3 bases, with 8 bases left between them. The CDR3 length is 13 residues. Germline V gene sequence: CDR1 KGHSH, CDR2 LQKENI. The chain's CDR3 is CASSPSGYYGYTF. The CDR3 DNA sequence: TGTGCCAGCTCACCTTCGGGTTACTATGGCTACACCTTC.

The chain combines TRBV19 with TRBJ1-6; perhaps TRBD1 as D (6 bases). The germline gives CDR1 LNHDA, CDR2 SQIVND (reference sequence). Trimming took 7 bases from V and 10 from J, leaving 17 bases between them. This CDR3 is 14 amino acids long. The CDR3 nucleotides read TGTGCCAGTACCCTACAACAGGGTGTATCACCCCTCCACTTT. Its protein product is CASTLQQGVSPLHF.

The chain recombines TRBV29-1 with TRBJ2-1; 7 bases match TRBD1. The germline CDR1 and CDR2 sequences are SQVTM and ANQGSEA. The CDR3 loop spans 14 amino acids. V lost 3 bases, J lost 7 bases, and 9 bases stayed unmatched. The CDR3 is CSVDTRGRRNEQFF. The DNA for the CDR3 is TGCAGCGTTGATACTAGGGGGCGGAGAAATGAGCAGTTCTTC.

The CDR3 protein is CASSDGTANSYEQYF. The CDR3 DNA follows: TGTGCCAGCTCAGACGGGACAGCAAATTCCTACGAGCAGTACTTC. The chain couples TRBV18 to TRBJ2-7, with TRBD1 identical over 7 bases. V trimming: 5 bases; J trimming: 1 base; junction bases outside the gene matches: 8. This CDR3 is built from 15 residues. Germline V gene data show CDR1 as KGHSH and CDR2 as LQKENI.

This clone was picked up a small number of times. The genes are TRBV5-1 and TRBJ1-2; perhaps TRBD1 as D (5 bases). This CDR3 has 14 residues. Germline values: CDR1 SGHRS, CDR2 YFSETQ. Between the trimmed V and J ends, which lost 1 base and 4 bases, there was a span of 11 bases. The CDR3 nucleotides read TGCGCCAGCAGCTTGTTGCAGGGAGGCTATGGCTACACCTTC. Protein sequence: CASSLLQGGYGYTF.

The J gene is TRBJ2-7, the V gene TRBV19, with D uncertain. The CDR3 length is 12 residues. Deletions cut 1 base from V and 4 bases from J, with 5 bases between. CDR1 LNHDA and CDR2 SQIVND come from the germline V gene (reference sequence). DNA of the CDR3: TGTGCCAGTAGTATAGGTCGTTACGAGCAGTACTTC. It yields the protein CASSIGRYEQYF.

The chain uses TRBV18 and TRBJ2-3; 11 nucleotides line up with TRBD1. J was trimmed by 4 bases and V by 2 bases; bases with no gene match: 2. From germline, CDR1 is KGHSH and CDR2 LQKENI. This CDR3 spans 15 amino acids. CDR3 DNA sequence: TGTGCCAGCTCACCAAGGACAGGGGGCTCAGATACGCAGTATTTT. It is translated as CASSPRTGGSDTQYF.

The chain joins TRBV7-9 to TRBJ1-2; D may be TRBD1 (6 bases). The germline CDR1 and CDR2 sequences are SEHNR and FQNEAQ (reference sequence). Trimming cost V 5 bases and J 8 bases, with 18 bases left between them. The CDR3 sequence is 14 residues long. The CDR3 DNA sequence: TGTGCCAGCAGCGAACCGACACAGGGCTCCGGCTACACCTTC. Its translation is CASSEPTQGSGYTF.

This clone was seen a handful of times. The J gene is TRBJ1-2, the V gene TRBV19; TRBD1 matches at 7 bases. Germline V CDR1 and CDR2: LNHDA, SQIVND (reference sequence). CDR3 length equals 12 residues. V shed 6 bases and J 4 bases; nucleotides not matched to a gene: 2. The CDR3, as DNA: TGTGCCAGTAGAAAGGGGGCCTATGGCTACACCTTC. This sequence encodes CASRKGAYGYTF.